The subject of this entry is one T cell receptor (beta chain). The record originates from a study of T cells expressing NK-cell markers. Study context: One of eight sequenced donors was HCMV-seronegative; the other seven were seropositive.

The CDR3 is made up of 18 amino acids. Per germline, CDR1 SEHNR and CDR2 FQNEAQ (reference sequence). cDNA encoding TCR beta was synthesized via 5'RACE template switching incorporating UMIs. Reprocessing the 5' RACE reads, TCRdb reports a single entry for every CDR3 protein and omits DNA. The sample table sets out about 460,000 distinct CDR3 sequences. Sequencing was performed on blood T cells: a sorted CD56 or NKG2C T cell subset, CD4+ or CD8+ T cells, or bulk PBMC T cells (not recorded which). The rearrangement joins TRBV7-9 to TRBJ2-1; TCRdb selects TRBD2, and the lack of DNA leaves this call unchecked. The source of this sequence is a woman in her forties or fifties in good health. CDR3 residues: CASSPIAGGRLPYNEQFF.